A single sample gave rise to the 30 T cell receptor beta chains below, sequenced in a study of cytomegalovirus exposure and HLA in healthy donors. Amplification used 60 Vbeta primers and 13 Jbeta primers. Repertoires were generated with immunoSEQ multiplex PCR, while TCRdb's copy carries only in-frame clones and drops some. The sample holds hundreds of thousands of clones; roughly 70% are singletons and the top ten take about 2.1%. The specimen was PBMCs. These receptor sequences come from a female donor in good health and CMV-seronegative.

This chain uses TRBV16 with TRBJ2-3; D unresolved. The germline CDR1 and CDR2 sequences are KGHSY and FQNENV. Trimming took off 5 bases at V and 4 bases at J, with 7 bases between the two ends. CDR3 length: 12 amino acids. The CDR3 nucleotides read TGTGCCAGCAGCTCAAGCCCAGATACGCAGTATTTT. Protein: CASSSSPDTQYF.

V usage is TRBV28 and J usage is TRBJ2-1; the D gene is possibly TRBD1 (6 bases). Germline assignment: CDR1 MDHEN and CDR2 SYDVKM. The V end was cut by 2 bases, the J end by 8 bases, with 19 bases between. This CDR3 has 16 amino acids. CDR3 amino acids: CASSLPPQGNIHEQFF. The CDR3 DNA is TGTGCCAGCAGTTTACCCCCCCAGGGGAATATCCATGAGCAGTTCTTC.

The gene calls are TRBV4-1 and TRBJ2-1, with 9 bases matching TRBD1. The CDR3 is made up of 17 amino acids. CDR1 MGHRA and CDR2 YSYEKL come from the germline V gene. With 1 base clipped from V and 4 bases from J, the junction kept 8 bases outside the gene matches. CDR3 residues: CASSQVEGTGPYNEQFF. CDR3 nucleotide sequence: TGCGCCAGCAGCCAAGTTGAGGGGACAGGGCCTTACAATGAGCAGTTCTTC.

This clone has more than one count but fewer than ten. This chain uses TRBV5-1 with TRBJ1-2; no clear D gene. Germline V lookup: CDR1 SGHRS, CDR2 YFSETQ. The CDR3 contains 12 residues. Trimming removed 7 bases from V and 1 base from J, with 8 bases in between. The CDR3 region is CASAEDNYGYTF. CDR3 in DNA: TGCGCCAGCGCCGAGGATAACTATGGCTACACCTTC.

V usage is TRBV9 and J usage is TRBJ1-2; D call uncertain. The V gene lost 4 bases and the J gene lost 7 bases, with 11 bases spanning the gap. The CDR3 covers 12 residues. The germline V gene has CDR1 SGDLS and CDR2 YYNGEE. CDR3: CASSLTHVGYTF. The CDR3 DNA follows: TGTGCCAGCAGCCTTACTCACGTTGGCTACACCTTC. The whole variable domain, remainder taken from reference TRBV9 and TRBJ1-2, is DSGVTQTPKHLITATGQRVTLRCSPRSGDLSVYWYQQSLDQGLQFLIQYYNGEERAKGNILERFSAQQFPDLHSELNLSSLELGDSALYFCASSLTHVGYTFGSGTRLTVV.

This chain connects TRBV6-6 to TRBJ2-5, with 8 bases that match TRBD2. The J call may be in error: the DNA end matches TRBJ2-7 better. The CDR3 has 15 amino acids. Per the germline V gene, CDR1 is MNHNY and CDR2 is SVGAGI (reference sequence). The CDR3 DNA follows: TGTGCCAGCAGTTACTCAAGACTAGCGCCCCACGAGCAGTACTTC. Encoded protein: CASSYSRLAPHEQYF.

The chain uses TRBV5-1 and TRBJ2-7; 7 positions match TRBD2. Germline V CDR1 and CDR2: SGHRS, YFSETQ. V lost 0 bases, J lost 4 bases, and 10 bases stayed unmatched. The CDR3 is 16 amino acids. In DNA form, the CDR3 reads TGCGCCAGCAGCTTGGCCGGGGCTAGCGGCCTATACGAGCAGTACTTC. Its translation is CASSLAGASGLYEQYF.

This chain uses TRBV28 with TRBJ2-7; TRBD2 aligns across 8 bases. This CDR3 has 15 amino acids. J gave up 5 bases and V 6 bases, and 12 bases lay outside the gene matches. The V gene's germline CDR1 is MDHEN and CDR2 SYDVKM. CDR3 sequence: CASSRMASGSNEQYF. The CDR3 DNA reads TGTGCCAGCAGCCGAATGGCGAGCGGGAGTAACGAGCAGTACTTC.

V gene TRBV27 combines with J gene TRBJ2-5; TRBD1 matches 9 bases. The J call is in doubt because the DNA end fits TRBJ2-7 better. This CDR3 has 14 amino acids. Germline V CDR1 and CDR2: MNHEY, SMNVEV (reference sequence). The CDR3, as DNA: TGTGCCAGCAGACAGGGGGCGGGTTACTCCGAGCAGTACTTC. It specifies CASRQGAGYSEQYF.

The chain recombines TRBV29-1 with TRBJ2-3; D is ambiguous. Germline V gives CDR1 SQVTM, CDR2 ANQGSEA. The CDR3 consists of 15 residues. Trimming took off 7 bases at V and 2 bases at J, with 19 bases between the two ends. The CDR3 nucleotides are TGCAGCGCCCGGGTTGAAAGGCAGAACACAGATACGCAGTATTTT. This sequence encodes CSARVERQNTDTQYF.

The chain couples TRBV6-6 to TRBJ2-3; D remains ambiguous. Germline V lookup: CDR1 MNHNY, CDR2 SVGAGI (reference sequence). CDR3 size: 10 residues. The V and J ends lost 8 bases and 3 bases respectively, with 3 bases between them. CDR3 DNA sequence: TGTGCCAGCCATACAGATACGCAGTATTTT. Translated, it gives CASHTDTQYF.

The chain combines TRBV5-4 with TRBJ2-3; the match to TRBD2 covers 7 bases. The CDR3 covers 15 residues. Germline CDR1 reads SGHNT; CDR2 reads YYREEE (reference sequence). J lost 1 base, V lost 0 bases, and 2 bases had no gene match. The CDR3 protein is CASSLERDRTDTQYF. The CDR3 region has the DNA TGTGCCAGCAGCTTGGAGCGGGACCGCACAGATACGCAGTATTTT.

The chain is built from TRBV11-3 and TRBJ2-1; D might be TRBD1 (6 bases). The V gene lost 1 base and the J gene lost 5 bases, with 15 bases spanning the gap. The V gene's germline CDR1 is SGHNT and CDR2 YENEEA. The CDR3 contains 16 residues. CDR3 region: CASSLVGRGFDNEQFF. CDR3 nucleotide sequence: TGTGCCAGCAGCTTAGTGGGCAGGGGCTTTGACAATGAGCAGTTCTTC.

This chain joins TRBV18 and TRBJ2-3; D might be TRBD2 (6 bases). Germline V lookup: CDR1 KGHSH, CDR2 LQKENI. The CDR3 contains 14 residues. With 8 bases removed from V and 2 bases from J, the gap between germline ends came to 14 bases. The CDR3 nucleotides read TGTGCCAGCGCCGGGACTTCCACCACAGATACGCAGTATTTT. This encodes CASAGTSTTDTQYF.

This chain uses TRBV7-2 with TRBJ1-1; 10 nucleotides match TRBD1. Unmatched junction bases numbered 3, after V lost 5 bases and J lost 6 bases. Germline V gene sequence: CDR1 SGHTA, CDR2 FQGNSA. The CDR3 extends over 13 amino acids. CDR3 DNA: TGTGCCAGCAGCGCGGACAGGGGGGCTGAAGCTTTCTTT. The encoded protein is CASSADRGAEAFF.

The chain has TRBV11-3 and TRBJ1-3; D gene ambiguous. The ends were cut back, 5 bases at V and 7 bases at J, with 15 bases in the middle. This CDR3 contains 14 residues. In germline, CDR1 is SGHNT, CDR2 YENEEA. This chain's CDR3 is CASSRTVVGNTIYF. The CDR3, as DNA: TGTGCCAGCAGCCGAACGGTAGTCGGGAACACCATATATTTT.

This chain joins TRBV5-6 and TRBJ2-1; tentatively, D is TRBD2 (6 bases). The germline V gene encodes CDR1 SGHDT and CDR2 YYEEEE. This CDR3 is built from 17 residues. The V end lost 1 base, the J end lost 1 base, and 15 bases lay between the germline ends. DNA of the CDR3: TGTGCCAGCAGCTTGTTCGCACTAGCAGAATCCTACAATGAGCAGTTCTTC. This sequence encodes CASSLFALAESYNEQFF. Based on the CDR3 plus reference TRBV5-6 and TRBJ2-1, the full variable domain is DAGVTQSPTHLIKTRGQQVTLRCSPKSGHDTVSWYQQALGQGPQFIFQYYEEEERQRGNFPDRFSGHQFPNYSSELNVNALLLGDSALYLCASSLFALAESYNEQFFGPGTRLTVL.

The chain is built from TRBV28 and TRBJ2-5, with 9 nucleotides matching TRBD2. The CDR3 totals 16 residues. Germline trimming cut 6 bases from V and 4 bases from J; bases unmatched to any gene: 12. Germline values: CDR1 MDHEN, CDR2 SYDVKM. The CDR3 here is CASSPGVAGERETQYF. For the CDR3, the DNA is TGTGCCAGCAGCCCCGGGGTAGCGGGAGAGCGAGAGACCCAGTACTTC.

The chain recombines TRBV5-1 with TRBJ2-3; 9 bases map to TRBD2. CDR3 length equals 17 residues. V dropped 0 bases and J dropped 4; count of bases not matched to a gene: 9. Germline lookup yields CDR1 SGHRS and CDR2 YFSETQ. Written as DNA, the CDR3 is TGCGCCAGCAGCTTGGCCGTCGCGGGAGGGAGCCCAGATACGCAGTATTTT. Its protein product is CASSLAVAGGSPDTQYF. Supplemented by reference TRBV5-1 and TRBJ2-3, the full variable domain reads KAGVTQTPRYLIKTRGQQVTLSCSPISGHRSVSWYQQTPGQGLQFLFEYFSETQRNKGNFPGRFSGRQFSNSRSEMNVSTLELGDSALYLCASSLAVAGGSPDTQYFGPGTRLTVL.

The chain links TRBV5-1 to TRBJ2-7, with 11 bases that match TRBD1. This CDR3 has 15 amino acids. V was pared by 2 bases and J by 4 bases, with 5 bases of the junction left unmatched. Germline V gives CDR1 SGHRS, CDR2 YFSETQ. In nucleotides, the CDR3 is TGCGCCAGCAGCTTAAGGACAGGGGGCGGGTACGAGCAGTACTTC. Its protein product is CASSLRTGGGYEQYF.

The rearrangement joins TRBV6-4 to TRBJ2-1; 7 bases match TRBD2. Germline lookup yields CDR1 MRHNA and CDR2 SNTAGT. This CDR3 is built from 15 residues. Trimming removed 2 bases from V and 9 bases from J; junction bases left unmatched: 10. The CDR3 DNA follows: TGTGCCAGCAGTGACGTGGGGGAGGGCCACAGTGAGCAGTTCTTC. Protein: CASSDVGEGHSEQFF.

DNA for the CDR3: TGTGCCAGCAGGGCCGAGAAAGCGGGGGGGAATGAAAAACTGTTTTTT. Translation: CASRAEKAGGNEKLFF. The rearrangement links TRBV7-8 to TRBJ1-4; tentatively, D is TRBD1 (5 bases). Trimming removed 6 bases from V and 5 bases from J, with 19 bases in between. The CDR3 runs 16 residues. The V gene's germline CDR1 is SGHVS and CDR2 FQNEAQ.

V usage is TRBV4-1 and J usage is TRBJ1-4; TRBD1 matches 7 bases. This CDR3 is 18 amino acids long. V shed 1 base and J 11 bases; nucleotides not matched to a gene: 19. CDR1 and CDR2 (germline): MGHRA, YSYEKL. CDR3 DNA: TGCGCCAGCAGCCAAGTTCCCCCAGGGGGGATATTAATGACGAAACTGTTTTTT. Translating gives CASSQVPPGGILMTKLFF.

V gene TRBV18 combines with J gene TRBJ1-4; possibly TRBD1 for D (5 bases). CDR3 length: 17 amino acids. Germline-derived CDR1 and CDR2 are KGHSH and LQKENI. Trimming shortened V by 2 bases and J by 6 bases, and 19 bases separated the two germline ends. Here the CDR3 reads CASSPFEPGRLYEKLFF. Here the CDR3 DNA reads TGTGCCAGCTCACCATTTGAACCAGGGCGGTTATATGAAAAACTGTTTTTT.

In DNA, the CDR3 is TGCGCCAGCAGCTTGGAGGGGCTGAGCAATCAGCCCCAGCATTTT. Translating gives CASSLEGLSNQPQHF. V is TRBV5-1 and J is TRBJ1-5; D possibly corresponds to TRBD1 (5 bases). Trimming took off 0 bases at V and 1 base at J, with 8 bases between the two ends. CDR1 SGHRS and CDR2 YFSETQ come from the germline V gene. The CDR3 loop spans 15 amino acids.

V and J are TRBV5-5 and TRBJ2-3; D gene ambiguous. Germline values: CDR1 SGHKS, CDR2 YYEKEE (reference sequence). The ends were cut back, 0 bases at V and 6 bases at J, with 11 bases in the middle. The CDR3 loop spans 14 amino acids. The CDR3 spells CASSLVLAEDTQYF. The CDR3 bases are TGTGCCAGCAGCTTGGTGTTAGCAGAGGATACGCAGTATTTT.

The J gene is TRBJ2-5, the V gene TRBV7-4, with a possible D match to TRBD2 (5 bases). CDR3 length: 14 amino acids. Trimming shortened V by 7 bases and J by 4 bases, and 16 bases separated the two germline ends. Per germline, CDR1 SGHVT and CDR2 SQSDAQ. This CDR3 reads CASTRGTKAETQYF. As DNA, the CDR3 is TGTGCCAGCACCCGGGGAACCAAAGCAGAGACCCAGTACTTC.

This clone was recorded a few times. This sequence joins TRBV2 and TRBJ2-1, with TRBD2 identical over 11 bases. Germline trimming cut 6 bases from V and 7 bases from J; bases unmatched to any gene: 11. Germline CDR1 reads SNHLY; CDR2 reads FYNNEI. The CDR3 runs 16 residues. The CDR3 reads CASRAPLAGGRNEQFF. Here the CDR3 DNA reads TGTGCCAGCAGGGCCCCCTTAGCGGGAGGGAGGAATGAGCAGTTCTTC.

The chain couples TRBV28 to TRBJ1-5; D unresolved. The germline V gene encodes CDR1 MDHEN and CDR2 SYDVKM. Trimming removed 8 bases at V and 1 base at J, with 12 bases between. CDR3 size: 14 residues. The CDR3 nucleotides are TGTGCCAGCGGTCGGGGAGCGAGCAATCAGCCCCAGCATTTT. Residues: CASGRGASNQPQHF.

This clone was seen more than once but under ten times. The genes are TRBV7-2 and TRBJ2-7; a possible D gene is TRBD2 (5 bases). Germline V lookup: CDR1 SGHTA, CDR2 FQGNSA. CDR3 length: 16 residues. V lost 1 base to trimming and J lost 2 bases, with 15 bases between them. The CDR3 nucleotides read TGTGCCAGCAGCTTAGTAGCGAGCGTGCCTGCCTACGAGCAGTACTTC. This codes for CASSLVASVPAYEQYF.